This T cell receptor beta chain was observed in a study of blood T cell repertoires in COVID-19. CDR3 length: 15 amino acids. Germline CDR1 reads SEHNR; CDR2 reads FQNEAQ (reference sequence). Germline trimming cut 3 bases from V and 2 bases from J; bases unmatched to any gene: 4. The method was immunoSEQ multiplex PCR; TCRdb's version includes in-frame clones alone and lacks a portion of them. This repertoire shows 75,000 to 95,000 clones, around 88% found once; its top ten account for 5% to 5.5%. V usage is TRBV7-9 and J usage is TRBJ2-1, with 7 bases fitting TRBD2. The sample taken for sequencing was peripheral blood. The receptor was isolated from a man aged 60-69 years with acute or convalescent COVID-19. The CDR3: CASSFMTSTYNEQFF. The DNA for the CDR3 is TGTGCCAGCAGCTTTATGACTAGCACCTACAATGAGCAGTTCTTC.